This is a list of T cell receptor beta chains from one sample in a study of T cell changes during pregnancy in multiple sclerosis. Only in-frame clones appear in the TCRdb table, and some are missing; sequencing was by immunoSEQ multiplex PCR. The profile shows some 70,000 clones, about nine tenths of them singletons. The source material was peripheral blood, sampled after pregnancy. The receptors derive from a female donor in good health, enrolled as a control in a pregnancy study. Each CDR3 is given with its conserved first and last residue. The D gene is left open where the match is weak. Clone size is stated in some rows and not others, as once, few, many or a class when expanded.

d_gene	v_gene	j_gene	abundance	CDR3nt	CDR3aa
TRBD2	TRBV2	TRBJ2-1	.	TGTGCCAGTAGGGCTAGCGGGAGCAATGAGCAGTTCTTC	CASRASGSNEQFF
TRBD1	TRBV11-2	TRBJ1-5	.	TGTGCCAGCAGCTTAGGGGACAGGGAGGGCGATCAGCCCCAGCATTTT	CASSLGDREGDQPQHF
TRBD1	TRBV6-1	TRBJ1-1	.	TGTGCCGTCCACATAGGGACAGGGCGGGATGAAGCTTTCTTT	CAVHIGTGRDEAFF
.	TRBV27	TRBJ1-1	.	TGTGCCAGCAGATGGGGCCCGGCGAACACTGAAGCTTTCTTT	CASRWGPANTEAFF
.	TRBV15	TRBJ1-1	once	TGTGCCACCAGCAGCATACAGGGACCCGTGGAAGCTTTCTTT	CATSSIQGPVEAFF
.	TRBV29-1	TRBJ1-1	.	TGCAGCGTTGAAGCCCGGGTCCAAAGGACTGAAGCTTTCTTT	CSVEARVQRTEAFF
TRBD2	TRBV27	TRBJ2-1	.	TGTGCCAGCAGTTTATCGCGGGGGGGACTAGCGGGTGGAAGGGAGCAGTTCTTC	CASSLSRGGLAGGREQFF
TRBD2	TRBV5-1	TRBJ2-1	.	TGCGCCAGCAGCTCTCTCGGGACTAGGGTGAACAATGAGCAGTTCTTC	CASSSLGTRVNNEQFF
.	TRBV29-1	TRBJ2-1	few	TGCAGCGTGGGGGGGATACAGGGCTATGAGCAGTTCTTC	CSVGGIQGYEQFF
.	TRBV6-1	TRBJ2-3	.	TGTGCCAGCAGGATACTGGGCCGCACAGATACGCAGTATTTT	CASRILGRTDTQYF
.	TRBV2	TRBJ2-3	.	TGTGCCAGCACCCCTTTGGCAACCAGCACAGATACGCAGTATTTT	CASTPLATSTDTQYF
TRBD2	TRBV7-2	TRBJ2-7	.	TGTGCCAGCAGCTTAGGACTAGCGGGAGATGAGCAGTACTTC	CASSLGLAGDEQYF
TRBD1	TRBV9	TRBJ2-7	.	TGTGCCAGCAGCTCCCCAAGCCAGGGGGTCCCTTACGAGCAGTACTTC	CASSSPSQGVPYEQYF
TRBD1	TRBV19	TRBJ1-1	.	TGTGCCAGTAGCGCCGAACGCAGGGGGGCGAGGACTGAAGCTTTCTTT	CASSAERRGARTEAFF
TRBD1	TRBV27	TRBJ2-7	.	TGTGCCAGCAGTCTCGGGACAGGAAGCTCCTACGAGCAGTACTTC	CASSLGTGSSYEQYF
.	TRBV7-2	TRBJ2-3	.	TGTGCCAGCAGCCCAGGTATGACGGCAGATACGCAGTATTTT	CASSPGMTADTQYF
TRBD2	TRBV5-6	TRBJ2-2	.	TGTGCCAGCTTCAGCGGGGGGGCGAACACCGGGGAGCTGTTTTTT	CASFSGGANTGELFF
.	TRBV29-1	TRBJ1-1	few	TGCAGCGTGATACTCGGGCAGGGAGGGGAAGCTTTCTTT	CSVILGQGGEAFF
TRBD1	TRBV30	TRBJ2-7	.	TGTGCCTGGAGAGGGACAGGGCCGAGGCACTACGAGCAGTACTTC	CAWRGTGPRHYEQYF
.	TRBV18	TRBJ2-2	.	TGTGCCAGCTCAGAGGCCGGGGAGCTGTTTTTT	CASSEAGELFF
TRBD1	TRBV19	TRBJ1-5	.	TGTGCCACTAAGACAGGGCAGCCCCAGCATTTT	CATKTGQPQHF
.	TRBV4-2	TRBJ2-3	.	TGTGCCAGCAGCCAAGATTCCTTCGTGACTAGGTCATGGGTAGATACGCAGTATTTT	CASSQDSFVTRSWVDTQYF
.	TRBV9	TRBJ1-1	.	TGTGCCAGCAGCGTAGTTTCTTCTTATGAAGCTTTCTTT	CASSVVSSYEAFF
TRBD1	TRBV5-5	TRBJ2-7	.	TGTGCCAGCAGCCCAAGGACAGGGGAGCTGGACTTC	CASSPRTGELDF
.	TRBV29-1	TRBJ1-1	few	TGCAGCGCCGGGGTTGGGAGAGACACTGAAGCTTTCTTT	CSAGVGRDTEAFF
TRBD1	TRBV6-5	TRBJ1-2	.	TGTGCCAGCAGTACGGGACAGGATGGCTACACCTTC	CASSTGQDGYTF
TRBD1	TRBV4-3	TRBJ2-7	.	TGCGCCAGCAGCCAAATAGGCAGGGGGAACGAGCAGTACTTC	CASSQIGRGNEQYF
TRBD2	TRBV6-1	TRBJ2-1	.	TGTGCCAGCAGTGAAACAGCGGGAGGTAGGAATGAGCAGTTCTTC	CASSETAGGRNEQFF
.	TRBV27	TRBJ2-1	.	TGTGCCAGCATTAGCCGTTATGAGCAGTTCTTC	CASISRYEQFF
.	TRBV6-5	TRBJ2-1	.	TGTGCCAGCAGTTATTCTAGTTTTGGGAGTGAGCAGTTCTTC	CASSYSSFGSEQFF
TRBD1	TRBV7-6	TRBJ2-3	.	TGTGCCAGCAGCTTAATTAACAAACAGGGGCGTAGCACAGATACGCAGTATTTT	CASSLINKQGRSTDTQYF
TRBD2	TRBV7-2	TRBJ2-7	.	TGTGCCAGCAGCTTAGCACCCTCTAGCGGGAGGCTCTCCTCCTACGAGCAGTACTTC	CASSLAPSSGRLSSYEQYF
TRBD1	TRBV27	TRBJ1-1	few	TGTGCCAGCTACCGAACAGGGGGCACTGAAGCTTTCTTT	CASYRTGGTEAFF
TRBD2	TRBV7-2	TRBJ2-1	once	TGTGCCAGCAGCGCAAACCTCCTGACTAGCGGGAGACACAATGAGCAGTTCTTC	CASSANLLTSGRHNEQFF
TRBD1	TRBV13	TRBJ2-5	.	TGTGCCAGCAGAAAACGGACAGGGAAGGTGGAGACCCAGTACTTC	CASRKRTGKVETQYF
.	TRBV6-5	TRBJ2-7	.	TGTGCCAGCAGACCCCGGGACACCTCCTACGAGCAGTACTTC	CASRPRDTSYEQYF